This TCR beta chain was retrieved from a study of early T cells in non-severe SARS-CoV-2 infection. Study overall: Unpaired chains resulted from sequencing bulk RNA of unsorted whole blood.

The table lists this clonotype with many counts. The antigen remains unidentified. V was shortened by 1 base and J by 5 bases, with 9 bases between the two germline ends. Germline V lookup: CDR1 LGHDT, CDR2 YNNKEL (reference sequence). This CDR3 comprises 13 residues. Study-level findings and limits: VDJdb matching, biased toward anti-spike CD8 responses, missed private and CD4 specificities.

As part of library construction, unique molecular identifiers were attached to individual cDNA molecules. MiXCR, applied by TCRdb to the 5' RACE reads, yields one record per CDR3 protein. The sample lists some 40,000 distinct CDR3 sequences; 5.3% were seen once. V usage is TRBV3-1 and J usage is TRBJ2-7; perhaps TRBD1 as D (6 bases). The sample comprised whole blood. The TCR was taken from an adult who was a healthcare worker with PCR-confirmed SARS-CoV-2 infection or an uninfected control (not recorded which). In DNA form, the CDR3 reads TGTGCCAGCAGCCAAGGCAGGGGCCACGAGCAGTACTTC. It is translated as CASSQGRGHEQYF.